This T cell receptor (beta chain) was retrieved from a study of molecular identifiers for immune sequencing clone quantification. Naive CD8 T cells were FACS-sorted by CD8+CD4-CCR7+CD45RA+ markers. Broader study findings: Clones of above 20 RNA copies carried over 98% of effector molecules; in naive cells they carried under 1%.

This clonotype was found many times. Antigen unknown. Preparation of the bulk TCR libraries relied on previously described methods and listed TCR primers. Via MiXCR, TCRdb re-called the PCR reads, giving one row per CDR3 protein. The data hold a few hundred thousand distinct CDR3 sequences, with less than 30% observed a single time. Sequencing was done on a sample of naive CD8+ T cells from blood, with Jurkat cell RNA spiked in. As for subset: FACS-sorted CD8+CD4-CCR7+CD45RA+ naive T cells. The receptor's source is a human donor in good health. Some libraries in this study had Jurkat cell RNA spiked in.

As DNA, the CDR3 is TGTGCCAGCAGGGCGGGTAGCACAGATACGCAGTATTTT. It translates to CASRAGSTDTQYF. The J gene is TRBJ2-3, the V gene TRBV6-5; maybe TRBD2 (5 bases). V was clipped by 6 bases and J by 0 bases, with 7 bases between them. Looked up from germline, CDR1 is MNHEY and CDR2 is SVGAGI. CDR3 length: 13 amino acids.